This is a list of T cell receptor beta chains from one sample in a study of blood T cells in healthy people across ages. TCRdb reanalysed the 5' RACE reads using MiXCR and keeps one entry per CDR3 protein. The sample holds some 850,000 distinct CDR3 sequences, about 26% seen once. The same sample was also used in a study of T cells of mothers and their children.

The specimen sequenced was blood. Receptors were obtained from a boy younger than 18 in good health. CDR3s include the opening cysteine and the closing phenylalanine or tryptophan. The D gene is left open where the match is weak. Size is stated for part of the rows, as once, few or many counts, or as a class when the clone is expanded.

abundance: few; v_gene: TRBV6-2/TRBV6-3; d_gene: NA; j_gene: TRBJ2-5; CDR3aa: CASGSTDGETQYF; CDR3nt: TGTGCCAGCGGCAGCACCGATGGGGAGACCCAGTACTTC
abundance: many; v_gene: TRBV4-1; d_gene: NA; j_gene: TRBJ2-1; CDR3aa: CASSQGGLPRDEQFF; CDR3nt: TGCGCCAGCAGCCAAGGCGGCCTCCCCAGGGATGAGCAGTTCTTC
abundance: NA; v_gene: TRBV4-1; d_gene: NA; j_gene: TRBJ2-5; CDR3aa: CASSQRLVGEETQYF; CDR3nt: TGCGCCAGCAGCCAAAGACTAGTTGGGGAAGAGACCCAGTACTTC
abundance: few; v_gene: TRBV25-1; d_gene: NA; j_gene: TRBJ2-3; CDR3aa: CASSESRKGVQYF; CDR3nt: TGTGCCAGCAGTGAATCTAGAAAGGGGGTGCAGTATTTT
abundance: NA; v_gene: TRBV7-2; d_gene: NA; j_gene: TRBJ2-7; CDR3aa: CASSLVGFSHEQYF; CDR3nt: TGTGCCAGCAGCTTAGTAGGATTTTCCCACGAGCAGTACTTC
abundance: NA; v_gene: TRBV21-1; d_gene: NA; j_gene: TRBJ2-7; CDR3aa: CARGGVNEQYF; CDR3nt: TGTGCCAGAGGGGGCGTGAACGAGCAGTACTTC
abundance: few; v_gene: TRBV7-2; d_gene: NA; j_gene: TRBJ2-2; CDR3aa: CASSPWATNTGELFF; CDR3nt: TGTGCCAGCAGCCCCTGGGCGACGAACACCGGGGAGCTGTTTTTT
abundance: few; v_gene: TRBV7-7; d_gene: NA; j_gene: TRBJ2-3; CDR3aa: CASSPTMGDTQYF; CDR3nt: TGTGCTAGCAGCCCCACCATGGGGGATACGCAGTATTTT
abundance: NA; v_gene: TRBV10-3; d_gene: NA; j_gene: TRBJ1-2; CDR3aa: CAISESGVVAGAGYTF; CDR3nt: TGTGCCATCAGTGAGTCGGGCGTCGTGGCAGGGGCAGGCTACACCTTC
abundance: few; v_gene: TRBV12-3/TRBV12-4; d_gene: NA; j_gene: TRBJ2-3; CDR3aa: CASTLAAGARVDTQYF; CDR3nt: TGTGCCAGCACCCTGGCTGCGGGGGCGCGCGTAGATACGCAGTATTTT
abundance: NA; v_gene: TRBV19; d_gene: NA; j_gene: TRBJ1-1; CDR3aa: CASSIDPAPVTEAFF; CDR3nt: TGTGCCAGTAGTATAGATCCCGCCCCAGTCACTGAAGCTTTCTTT
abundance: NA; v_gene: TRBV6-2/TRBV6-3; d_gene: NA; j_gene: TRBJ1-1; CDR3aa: CASSYSGGRGTEAFF; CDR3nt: TGTGCCAGCAGTTACTCGGGGGGGCGAGGCACTGAAGCTTTCTTT
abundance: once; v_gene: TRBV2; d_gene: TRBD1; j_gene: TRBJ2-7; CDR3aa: CASRVQGAGEQYF; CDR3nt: TGTGCCAGCAGAGTACAGGGGGCCGGGGAGCAGTACTTC
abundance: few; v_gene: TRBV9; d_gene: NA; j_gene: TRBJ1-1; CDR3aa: CASSVVSGGGTEAFF; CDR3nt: TGTGCCAGCAGCGTAGTCTCAGGCGGAGGCACTGAAGCTTTCTTT
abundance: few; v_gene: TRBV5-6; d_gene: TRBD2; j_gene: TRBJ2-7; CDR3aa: CASSFTGTSDEQYF; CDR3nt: TGTGCCAGCAGCTTTACCGGGACTAGCGACGAGCAGTACTTC
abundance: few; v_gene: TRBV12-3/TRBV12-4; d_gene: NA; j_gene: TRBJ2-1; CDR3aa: CASSPRLSNEQFF; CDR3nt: TGTGCCAGCAGTCCACGACTTAGCAATGAGCAATTCTTC
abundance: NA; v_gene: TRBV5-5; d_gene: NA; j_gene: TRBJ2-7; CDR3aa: CASSLRQGNYEQYF; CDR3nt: TGTGCCAGCAGCTTACGTCAGGGGAATTACGAGCAGTACTTC